These 12 T cell receptor beta chains were all obtained from the same sample, sequenced in a study of patients and donors after allogeneic stem cell transplantation. TCRdb reprocessed the RT-PCR reads via MiXCR and lists one record per CDR3 protein. The repertoire includes about 960,000 distinct CDR3 sequences, roughly 18% of them detected once, and under 6.5% sits in the top ten. Sequencing was done on a sample of blood, either unsorted or a sorted T cell fraction (not recorded which). These receptors all stem from a human donor who was either an allogeneic HSCT recipient or a stem cell or donor lymphocyte infusion donor (not recorded which). It is not recorded whose cells these are; they may come from a transplant donor.

The chain recombines TRBV10-3 with TRBJ1-1; D is unclear. This CDR3 comprises 12 residues. Germline CDR1 reads ENHRY; CDR2 reads SYGVKD. V was cut by 0 bases and J by 12 bases, with 11 bases left in between. CDR3 in DNA: TGTGCCATCAGTGAGTCGCAGGTCCTCTCTTTCTTT. It encodes CAISESQVLSFF.

This clonotype was found many times. The chain joins TRBV20-1 to TRBJ2-3, with 8 bases fitting TRBD2. The CDR3 loop spans 15 amino acids. Trimming took 6 bases from V and 4 from J; bases not matched to a gene: 12. Germline CDR1 and CDR2: DFQATT and SNEGSKA (reference sequence). CDR3 region: CSAPKGLVSSDTQYF. The CDR3 bases are TGCAGTGCGCCAAAGGGACTAGTCTCGTCAGATACGCAGTATTTT.

This clonotype has only a few counts. The V call is TRBV12-3 or TRBV12-4, the J call TRBJ1-2, with no clear D. The CDR3 loop spans 12 amino acids. V lost 6 bases to trimming and J lost 5 bases, with 10 bases between them. CDR3 DNA sequence: TGTGCCAGCAGCTCTTTAGCATATGGCTACACCTTC. Its translation: CASSSLAYGYTF.

The CDR3 sequence is CASSPRTVDNEQFF. In DNA form, the CDR3 reads TGCGCCAGCAGCCCGAGGACAGTCGACAATGAGCAGTTCTTC. The V and J genes are TRBV4-3 and TRBJ2-1, with D possibly TRBD1 on 6 matching bases. Germline V lookup: CDR1 LGHNA, CDR2 YSLEER. This CDR3 is 14 amino acids long. The V and J ends lost 4 bases and 5 bases respectively, with 12 bases between them.

This clonotype occurred a few times. V usage is TRBV6-5 and J usage is TRBJ2-1, with no clear D. Germline values: CDR1 MNHEY, CDR2 SVGAGI. V gave up 0 bases and J gave up 7 bases, with 13 bases separating them. The CDR3 spans 15 residues. CDR3 sequence (DNA): TGTGCCAGCAGTTACTCGATGGACCCTAGGAATGAGCAGTTCTTC. Translated: CASSYSMDPRNEQFF.

This chain links TRBV5-1 with TRBJ2-4; 10 bases line up with TRBD2. CDR1 is SGHRS, CDR2 YFSETQ, per germline. The V and J ends lost 4 bases and 12 bases, in that order; junction bases with no gene match: 13. The CDR3 is made up of 15 amino acids. CDR3 loop: CASSPESSGGFPQYF. The DNA for the CDR3 is TGCGCCAGCAGCCCGGAATCTAGCGGGGGTTTTCCTCAGTACTTC.

The genes are TRBV20-1 and TRBJ2-7; 7 bases are shared with TRBD1. CDR3 size: 15 residues. Germline V gene data show CDR1 as DFQATT and CDR2 as SNEGSKA (reference sequence). J was trimmed by 1 base and V by 6 bases; bases with no gene match: 12. The CDR3 here is CSARSPQGVSYEQYF. CDR3 in DNA: TGCAGTGCGCGATCACCCCAGGGGGTGTCCTACGAGCAGTACTTC.

The chain is built from TRBV6-2 or TRBV6-3 and TRBJ2-7; no firm D call. This CDR3 is built from 13 residues. Germline CDR1 and CDR2: MNHEY and SVGEGT. V gave up 0 bases and J gave up 3 bases, with 6 bases separating them. CDR3 DNA: TGTGCCAGCAGTTACTCCAGTATCTACGAGCAGTACTTC. Translated, it gives CASSYSSIYEQYF.

A few counts support this clonotype. The chain is built from TRBV11-2 and TRBJ2-5; the D call may be TRBD1 or TRBD2 (5 bases each). V gave up 3 bases and J gave up 1 base, with 12 bases separating them. The CDR3 is 15 residues long. The germline V gene encodes CDR1 SGHAT and CDR2 FQNNGV. The CDR3 bases are TGTGCCAGCAGCTTGGGGACCAGAACCCAAGAGACCCAGTACTTC. This sequence encodes CASSLGTRTQETQYF.

This clonotype was seen more than once but under ten times. The V call is TRBV4-3, the J call TRBJ2-1, with a possible D match to TRBD1 (5 bases). Germline V lookup: CDR1 LGHNA, CDR2 YSLEER. The CDR3 contains 15 residues. V dropped 3 bases and J dropped 1 base, with 10 bases sitting between them. CDR3 sequence (DNA): TGCGCCAGCAGCCAGGACGACAGTTCCTACAATGAGCAGTTCTTC. Protein sequence: CASSQDDSSYNEQFF.

The chain couples TRBV5-1 to TRBJ2-1, with 10 positions matching TRBD2. The germline gives CDR1 SGHRS, CDR2 YFSETQ. CDR3 length: 17 residues. V was clipped by 1 base and J by 4 bases; unmatched bases: 8. This CDR3 reads CASSLSIAGGPYNEQFF. The CDR3 DNA reads as TGCGCCAGCAGCTTGAGTATAGCGGGAGGACCTTACAATGAGCAGTTCTTC.

The CDR3 here is CASSPDGTGNTIYF. CDR3 nucleotide sequence: TGTGCCAGCTCACCGGACGGAACTGGAAACACCATATATTTT. The J gene is TRBJ1-3, the V gene TRBV18; D not resolved. Between the trimmed V and J ends, which lost 3 bases and 2 bases, there was a span of 8 bases. The CDR3 runs 14 residues. Germline values: CDR1 KGHSH, CDR2 LQKENI.